These 8 T cell receptor beta chains were all obtained from the same sample, sequenced in a study of blood T cell repertoires in COVID-19. The assay was immunoSEQ multiplex PCR, and TCRdb's table has in-frame clones only and misses some. Of about 350,000 clones in the sample, more than 75% are singletons; the top ten hold approximately 1%. The specimen was PBMCs or T cells enriched from blood (not recorded which). All receptors come from a woman in her twenties or thirties who had recovered from COVID-19.

This chain uses TRBV2 with TRBJ2-4, with D possibly being TRBD2 (6 bases). The V and J ends lost 6 bases and 8 bases respectively, with 14 bases between them. The CDR3 is 13 residues long. The V gene's germline CDR1 is SNHLY and CDR2 FYNNEI. The CDR3 here is CASRKEGMDIQYF. CDR3 DNA: TGTGCCAGCAGGAAGGAGGGGATGGACATTCAGTACTTC.

The chain couples TRBV12-3 or TRBV12-4 to TRBJ2-7; D is possibly TRBD2 (5 bases). Trimming removed 3 bases from V and 4 bases from J, with 10 bases in between. The CDR3 extends over 13 amino acids. The CDR3 DNA follows: TGTGCCAGCAGTTTGATCGGGATTTACGAGCAGTACTTC. Translation gives CASSLIGIYEQYF.

For the CDR3, the DNA is TGTGCCAGCAGTAATGGAAATGCAGGCTACCAAGAGACCCAGTACTTC. This encodes CASSNGNAGYQETQYF. V usage is TRBV5-4 and J usage is TRBJ2-5; D ambiguous. From germline, CDR1 is SGHNT and CDR2 YYREEE (reference sequence). The CDR3 spans 16 residues. Trimming removed 5 bases from V and 0 bases from J, with 17 bases in between.

J is TRBJ1-2 and V is TRBV12-3 or TRBV12-4, with D perhaps matching TRBD1 (6 bases). The CDR3 contains 13 residues. The germline V and J ends were trimmed by 1 base and 6 bases, with 9 bases remaining between them. The DNA of the CDR3 is TGTGCCAGCAGTTTAGGGACAGCTAATGGCTACACCTTC. Translating gives CASSLGTANGYTF.

The chain joins TRBV2 to TRBJ1-1, with D uncertain. Germline lookup yields CDR1 SNHLY and CDR2 FYNNEI. The length of the CDR3 is 13 residues. V gave up 5 bases and J gave up 2 bases, with 9 bases separating them. CDR3 protein: CASSFGGNTEAFF. DNA for the CDR3: TGTGCCAGCAGTTTCGGTGGTAACACTGAAGCTTTCTTT.

The CDR3 loop reads CASSLAPRTGNYEQYF. CDR3 nucleotides: TGCGCCAGCAGCTTGGCCCCGCGGACAGGGAACTACGAGCAGTACTTC. This rearrangement joins TRBV5-1 to TRBJ2-7; TRBD1 aligns across 8 bases. This CDR3 has 16 amino acids. The V gene end was trimmed by 0 bases and the J gene end by 3 bases; junction bases not matched to a gene: 8. The germline CDR1 and CDR2 sequences are SGHRS and YFSETQ. The whole variable domain, remainder taken from reference TRBV5-1 and TRBJ2-7, is KAGVTQTPRYLIKTRGQQVTLSCSPISGHRSVSWYQQTPGQGLQFLFEYFSETQRNKGNFPGRFSGRQFSNSRSEMNVSTLELGDSALYLCASSLAPRTGNYEQYFGPGTRLTVT.

The chain has TRBV6-2 or TRBV6-3 and TRBJ2-5; 8 bases match TRBD2. CDR1 is MNHEY and CDR2 is SVGEGT in the germline V gene. This CDR3 comprises 15 residues. V lost 3 bases and J lost 5; bases outside the gene matches: 8. The CDR3 reads CASSYYGGAGETQYF. The DNA for the CDR3 is TGTGCCAGCAGTTATTACGGGGGGGCAGGGGAGACCCAGTACTTC.

V usage is TRBV13 and J usage is TRBJ2-1; possibly TRBD2 for D (7 bases). Germline-derived CDR1 and CDR2 are PRHDT and FYEKMQ (reference sequence). The ends were cut back, 2 bases at V and 2 bases at J, with 16 bases in the middle. This CDR3 contains 17 residues. CDR3 sequence reads: CASSLRGAGYTYNEQFF. The DNA for the CDR3 is TGTGCCAGCAGCTTACGGGGGGCCGGTTACACCTACAATGAGCAGTTCTTC.